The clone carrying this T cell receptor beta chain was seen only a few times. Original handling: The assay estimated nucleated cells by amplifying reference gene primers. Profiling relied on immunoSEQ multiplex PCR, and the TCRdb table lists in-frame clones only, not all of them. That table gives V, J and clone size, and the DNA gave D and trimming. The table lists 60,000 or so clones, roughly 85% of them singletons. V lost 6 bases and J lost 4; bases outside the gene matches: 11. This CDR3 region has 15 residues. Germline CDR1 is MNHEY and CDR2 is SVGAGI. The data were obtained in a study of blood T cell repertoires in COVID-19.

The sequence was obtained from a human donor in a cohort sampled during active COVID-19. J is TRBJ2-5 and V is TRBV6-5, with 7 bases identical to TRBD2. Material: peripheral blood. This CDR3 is CASSRDYRHPETQYF. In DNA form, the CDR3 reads TGTGCCAGCAGCCGGGACTACCGACATCCAGAGACCCAGTACTTC.